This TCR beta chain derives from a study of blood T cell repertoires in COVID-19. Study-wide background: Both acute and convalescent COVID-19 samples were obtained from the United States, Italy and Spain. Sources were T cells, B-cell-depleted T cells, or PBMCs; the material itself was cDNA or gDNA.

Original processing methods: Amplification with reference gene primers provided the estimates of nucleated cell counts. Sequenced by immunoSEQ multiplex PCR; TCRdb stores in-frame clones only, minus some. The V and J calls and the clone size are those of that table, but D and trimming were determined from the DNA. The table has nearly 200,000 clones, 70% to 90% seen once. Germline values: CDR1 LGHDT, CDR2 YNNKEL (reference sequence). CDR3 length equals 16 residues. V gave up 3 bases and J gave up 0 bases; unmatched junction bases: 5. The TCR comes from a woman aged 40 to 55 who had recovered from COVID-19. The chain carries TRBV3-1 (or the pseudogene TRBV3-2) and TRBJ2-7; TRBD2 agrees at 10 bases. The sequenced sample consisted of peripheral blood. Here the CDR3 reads CASSHGASGSSYEQYF. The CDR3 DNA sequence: TGTGCCAGCAGCCATGGGGCTAGCGGGAGCTCCTACGAGCAGTACTTC.